The clone carrying this TCR beta chain was detected ten times or more. Its antigen remains unidentified. This sample is part of a study of T cell repertoires in cytomegalovirus infection. Study results and caveats: CMV carriers with the relevant HLA were identified by cumulative public TCR beta family frequency.

TCRdb re-called the reads through MiXCR, storing one row per CDR3 protein. The repertoire holds 200,000 to 300,000 distinct CDR3 sequences, under 8.5% seen once, with about 6% in the top ten. The ends were cut back, 5 bases at V and 13 bases at J, with 15 bases in the middle. The germline gives CDR1 SGHAT, CDR2 FQNNGV. This CDR3 has 12 residues. The TCR was taken from a human donor in good health (CMV status not recorded). Some clones in this sample may be carry-over from other donors' samples. The chain recombines TRBV11-2 with TRBJ2-1; TRBD1 might be the D (6 bases). What was sequenced was PBMCs. The CDR3 coding sequence is TGTGCCAGCAGCCCCAGAATGGGACAACAGTTCTTC. This sequence encodes CASSPRMGQQFF.